Listed here are 14 T cell receptor beta chains from one sample, sequenced in a study of blood T cell repertoires in COVID-19. Here immunoSEQ multiplex PCR was the method, and the copy in TCRdb shows in-frame clones only, minus some. The sample comprises 99,000 or so clones, approximately 80% of which are singletons, and 2.5% to 4% rests with the top ten. Sequencing was performed on peripheral blood. The source is a woman older than 75 with active or convalescent COVID-19.

The chain carries TRBV30 and TRBJ2-5; D not resolved. The length of the CDR3 is 11 residues. Germline values: CDR1 GTSNPN, CDR2 SVGIG (reference sequence). Between the trimmed V and J ends, which lost 3 bases and 5 bases, there was a span of 7 bases. The CDR3 spells CAWRDQETQYF. The CDR3 region has the DNA TGTGCCTGGAGAGATCAGGAGACCCAGTACTTC.

This clone is a singleton in its sample. The chain couples TRBV9 to TRBJ1-2, with D maybe TRBD1 (6 bases). This CDR3 comprises 15 residues. Between the trimmed V and J ends, which lost 6 bases and 1 base, there was a span of 16 bases. Germline-derived CDR1 and CDR2 are SGDLS and YYNGEE. Here the CDR3 reads CASNRALSDNYGYTF. The CDR3 coding sequence is TGTGCCAGCAACAGGGCTTTATCCGATAACTATGGCTACACCTTC.

This chain uses TRBV28 with TRBJ2-7; TRBD1 matches at 10 bases. Unmatched junction bases numbered 10, after V lost 7 bases and J lost 4 bases. The CDR3 length is 15 residues. Germline V gene sequence: CDR1 MDHEN, CDR2 SYDVKM. As DNA, the CDR3 is TGTGCCAGCATCAGTCAGACAGGGGGCTTTTACGAGCAGTACTTC. Translated, it gives CASISQTGGFYEQYF.

This clone was counted once. The gene calls are TRBV7-3 and TRBJ1-2; TRBD1 matches 8 bases. CDR3 length: 13 residues. The V gene end was trimmed by 5 bases and the J gene end by 3 bases; junction bases not matched to a gene: 2. Germline V gene data show CDR1 as SGHTA and CDR2 as FQGTGA. CDR3 sequence: CASSPTGDYGYTF. In DNA, the CDR3 is TGTGCCAGCAGCCCGACAGGGGACTATGGCTACACCTTC.

Turning to this clone: Other DNA sequences in this sample translate to the same CDR3. The genes are TRBV7-2 and TRBJ1-6; D may be TRBD1 (5 bases). With 2 bases removed from V and 4 bases from J, the gap between germline ends came to 6 bases. Germline values: CDR1 SGHTA, CDR2 FQGNSA. The CDR3 runs to 14 residues. Here the CDR3 reads CASSLQGYNSPLHF. CDR3 bases: TGTGCCAGCAGCTTACAGGGTTATAATTCACCCCTCCACTTT.

V is TRBV6-5 and J is TRBJ1-3; D gene uncertain. Trimming pared 6 bases from V and 4 bases from J, leaving 7 bases between. Germline loops: CDR1 MNHEY, CDR2 SVGAGI. There are 12 residues in the CDR3. The chain's CDR3 is CASSSEGNTIYF. CDR3 DNA: TGTGCCAGCAGCTCCGAGGGAAACACCATATATTTT.

V and J are TRBV5-1 and TRBJ2-7; weak D call: TRBD1 (6 bases). Germline assignment: CDR1 SGHRS and CDR2 YFSETQ. This CDR3 is 15 amino acids long. The ends were cut back, 4 bases at V and 3 bases at J, with 17 bases in the middle. DNA for the CDR3: TGCGCCAGCAGCATAGACAGGAGTTTAGTCTACGAGCAGTACTTC. It specifies CASSIDRSLVYEQYF.

This chain uses TRBV6-5 with TRBJ2-7; 7 bases map to TRBD2. There are 14 residues in the CDR3. V shed 7 bases and J 6 bases; nucleotides not matched to a gene: 12. Germline CDR1 reads MNHEY; CDR2 reads SVGAGI. The CDR3 DNA reads as TGTGCCAGCATACGGCTTGGGGGGGTCGGCGAGCAGTACTTC. Its translation is CASIRLGGVGEQYF.

The DNA for the CDR3 is TGTGCCAGCAGCAAAAGACCGAGGGAGAGGGACTACGAGCAGTACTTC. Encoded protein: CASSKRPRERDYEQYF. The rearrangement links TRBV11-3 to TRBJ2-7; D possibly corresponds to TRBD2 (5 bases). V was shortened by 5 bases and J by 3 bases, with 20 bases between the two germline ends. The CDR3 length is 16 residues. The germline CDR1 and CDR2 sequences are SGHNT and YENEEA.

The chain employs TRBV5-4 and TRBJ2-3, with unresolved D. The CDR3 totals 13 residues. V lost 4 bases and J 0 bases, leaving 6 bases between the germline ends. CDR1 and CDR2 from the germline V gene are SGHNT and YYREEE (reference sequence). The CDR3 loop is CASSHSSTDTQYF. The CDR3 DNA reads TGTGCCAGCAGCCACAGTAGCACAGATACGCAGTATTTT.

CDR3 sequence: CASRPLAASYNEQFF. CDR3 nucleotide sequence: TGTGCCAGCAGACCGTTAGCGGCCTCCTACAATGAGCAGTTCTTC. The chain is built from TRBV28 and TRBJ2-1, with a possible D match to TRBD2 (6 bases). Looked up from germline, CDR1 is MDHEN and CDR2 is SYDVKM. This CDR3 is 15 amino acids long. V dropped 6 bases and J dropped 0 bases, with 12 bases sitting between them.

The rearrangement uses TRBV24-1 and TRBJ1-5; no clear D. Trimming removed 7 bases from V and 4 bases from J, with 16 bases in between. The CDR3 runs to 15 residues. CDR1 is KGHDR and CDR2 is SFDVKD in the germline V gene. The CDR3: CATSSGTLGNQPQHF. Written as DNA, the CDR3 is TGTGCCACCAGCTCGGGAACCCTCGGAAATCAGCCCCAGCATTTT.

V and J are TRBV20-1 and TRBJ2-5; D uncertain. The CDR3 sequence is 12 residues long. CDR1 and CDR2 from the germline V gene are DFQATT and SNEGSKA (reference sequence). V lost 3 bases to trimming and J lost 2 bases, with 7 bases between them. The CDR3 region is CSASLAQETQYF. CDR3 DNA: TGCAGTGCTAGTTTGGCTCAAGAGACCCAGTACTTC.

This sequence joins TRBV18 and TRBJ1-1; weak D call: TRBD1 (5 bases). The CDR3 spans 15 residues. Trimming cost V 3 bases and J 2 bases, with 13 bases left between them. The germline V gene has CDR1 KGHSH and CDR2 LQKENI. CDR3 sequence reads: CASSPDHDRNTEAFF. As DNA, the CDR3 is TGTGCCAGCTCACCGGACCACGACAGAAACACTGAAGCTTTCTTT.